Listed here are 27 T cell receptor beta chains from one sample, sequenced in a study of T cell responses to AZD1222 COVID-19 vaccine. Measured with immunoSEQ multiplex PCR; TCRdb has only the in-frame clones, and not every one. This sample has about 99,000 clones, with around 91% found just once. This specimen consisted of peripheral blood, obtained on day 0 of AZD1222 vaccination. Source of these receptors: an adult in good health.

The chain uses TRBV7-8 and TRBJ1-4, with 7 bases identical to TRBD1. Losses at the gene ends were 5 bases for V and 14 bases for J; bases not matched to a gene: 8. Germline values: CDR1 SGHVS, CDR2 FQNEAQ. CDR3 length equals 12 residues. CDR3 in DNA: TGTGCCAGCAGCACCCGACAGGGACTTCTGTTTTTT. It yields the protein CASSTRQGLLFF.

The rearrangement uses TRBV4-1 and TRBJ2-3; TRBD2 matches at 8 bases. The length of the CDR3 is 18 residues. The germline V gene has CDR1 MGHRA and CDR2 YSYEKL. Unmatched junction bases numbered 10, after V lost 1 base and J lost 1 base. The CDR3 coding sequence is TGCGCCAGCAGCCAAGGACGGTACGGGGGGGTGGGCACAGATACGCAGTATTTT. It encodes CASSQGRYGGVGTDTQYF.

The chain couples TRBV10-3 to TRBJ2-5; tentative D call: TRBD1 (6 bases). The ends were cut back, 0 bases at V and 1 base at J, with 15 bases in the middle. The V gene's germline CDR1 is ENHRY and CDR2 SYGVKD. CDR3 length: 17 amino acids. CDR3 region: CAISESTVGHSQETQYF. The CDR3 nucleotides are TGTGCCATCAGTGAGTCGACTGTGGGACATAGCCAAGAGACCCAGTACTTC.

The rearrangement uses TRBV18 and TRBJ1-3; D is undetermined. The CDR3 extends over 15 amino acids. V was clipped by 2 bases and J by 4 bases, with 12 bases between them. Germline-derived CDR1 and CDR2 are KGHSH and LQKENI. The DNA for the CDR3 is TGTGCCAGCTCACCAACGGAGGGAGCAGGAAACACCATATATTTT. This translates into CASSPTEGAGNTIYF.

CDR3 region: CASSSPTENNEQFF. Here the CDR3 DNA reads TGTGCCAGCAGCTCGCCCACGGAAAACAATGAGCAGTTCTTC. The gene calls are TRBV11-2 and TRBJ2-1; D unclear. V was cut by 4 bases and J by 5 bases, with 12 bases left in between. CDR1 is SGHAT, CDR2 FQNNGV, per germline. The CDR3 has 14 amino acids. The full variable domain, with the rest looked up from reference TRBV11-2 and TRBJ2-1, is EAGVAQSPRYKIIEKRQSVAFWCNPISGHATLYWYQQILGQGPKLLIQFQNNGVVDDSQLPKDRFSAERLKGVDSTLKIQPAKLEDSAVYLCASSSPTENNEQFFGPGTRLTVL.

V usage is TRBV18 and J usage is TRBJ1-6; the D gene is possibly TRBD1 (5 bases). The ends were cut back, 4 bases at V and 7 bases at J, with 14 bases in the middle. CDR3 length: 15 residues. Germline CDR1 is KGHSH and CDR2 is LQKENI. The CDR3: CASSQDTPRNSPLHF. The CDR3 DNA reads as TGTGCCAGCTCACAGGACACCCCCCGGAATTCACCCCTCCACTTT.

The chain has TRBV3-1 (or the pseudogene TRBV3-2) and TRBJ2-3; 11 nucleotides match TRBD2. This CDR3 region has 16 residues. Germline-derived CDR1 and CDR2 are LGHDT and YNNKEL (reference sequence). After removal of 3 bases from V and 3 bases from J, the junction contained 5 bases not matched to a gene. This CDR3 reads CASSHTLAGGTDTQYF. In DNA, the CDR3 is TGTGCCAGCAGCCATACTCTAGCGGGGGGTACAGATACGCAGTATTTT.

The chain uses TRBV5-4 and TRBJ1-4, with a tentative D call TRBD1 (5 bases). Trimming cost V 6 bases and J 2 bases, with 11 bases left between them. The germline gives CDR1 SGHNT, CDR2 YYREEE (reference sequence). CDR3 length equals 14 residues. This CDR3 reads CASTLGVTNEKLFF. CDR3 sequence (DNA): TGTGCCAGCACCCTGGGGGTGACTAATGAAAAACTGTTTTTT.

The chain has TRBV5-4 and TRBJ2-3, with D unclear. Trimming cost V 3 bases and J 8 bases, with 16 bases left between them. Germline CDR1 and CDR2: SGHNT and YYREEE (reference sequence). The CDR3 totals 14 residues. The CDR3: CASSYGPFQGTQYF. DNA for the CDR3: TGTGCCAGCAGCTATGGACCATTTCAAGGTACGCAGTATTTT. The whole variable domain, filled in from reference TRBV5-4 and TRBJ2-3, reads ETGVTQSPTHLIKTRGQQVTLRCSSQSGHNTVSWYQQALGQGPQFIFQYYREEENGRGNFPPRFSGLQFPNYSSELNVNALELDDSALYLCASSYGPFQGTQYFGPGTRLTVL.

The rearrangement links TRBV11-2 to TRBJ1-6; D possibly corresponds to TRBD1 (6 bases). The CDR3 runs to 17 residues. Germline CDR1 SGHAT, CDR2 FQNNGV. Trimming shortened V by 5 bases and J by 4 bases, and 18 bases separated the two germline ends. As DNA, the CDR3 is TGTGCCAGCAGCCCCAGCCCCAGACAGGCGTATAATTCACCCCTCCACTTT. As protein: CASSPSPRQAYNSPLHF.

The rearrangement uses TRBV30 and TRBJ1-5, with a possible D match to TRBD1 (5 bases). Deletions cut 2 bases from V and 6 bases from J, with 11 bases between. Germline loops: CDR1 GTSNPN, CDR2 SVGIG (reference sequence). This CDR3 is 13 amino acids long. In DNA form, the CDR3 reads TGTGCCTGGAGTAACGGGGACCTTCAGCCCCAGCATTTT. Residues: CAWSNGDLQPQHF.

The chain joins TRBV27 to TRBJ1-6; no definite D call. Germline CDR1 MNHEY, CDR2 SMNVEV (reference sequence). The ends were cut back, 6 bases at V and 0 bases at J, with 12 bases in the middle. This CDR3 spans 16 amino acids. The CDR3 DNA reads as TGTGCCAGCAGGCCCCCGGGGAGCTCCTATAATTCACCCCTCCACTTT. It yields the protein CASRPPGSSYNSPLHF.

This clone was seen more than once but under ten times. This chain uses TRBV5-4 with TRBJ2-7; tentative D call: TRBD1 (5 bases). The CDR3 has 13 residues. V lost 2 bases and J lost 1, with 7 bases in between. Germline V gene sequence: CDR1 SGHNT, CDR2 YYREEE (reference sequence). This CDR3 is CASSLGASYEQYF. CDR3 DNA: TGTGCCAGCAGCTTAGGGGCTTCCTACGAGCAGTACTTC.

DNA of the CDR3: TGTGCCAGCAGTTTAGGAGGGGGGGGCCATGAGCAGTTCTTC. Translated: CASSLGGGGHEQFF. The V gene is TRBV28, the J gene TRBJ2-1; possible D gene TRBD2, 7 bases. The germline V gene encodes CDR1 MDHEN and CDR2 SYDVKM. The CDR3 has 14 residues. With 2 bases removed from V and 8 bases from J, the gap between germline ends came to 13 bases.

This chain uses TRBV5-5 with TRBJ2-3; 9 nucleotides align to TRBD2. The V gene's germline CDR1 is SGHKS and CDR2 YYEKEE (reference sequence). J was trimmed by 2 bases and V by 0 bases; bases with no gene match: 1. The CDR3 has 15 residues. The CDR3 DNA reads TGTGCCAGCAGCTTGGGCGGGGGGGACACAGATACGCAGTATTTT. This codes for CASSLGGGDTDTQYF.

In its sample, this clone was seen once. V gene TRBV6-5 combines with J gene TRBJ1-2; no clear D. The V and J ends lost 0 bases and 4 bases respectively, with 6 bases between them. Germline lookup yields CDR1 MNHEY and CDR2 SVGAGI. CDR3 length: 13 amino acids. This CDR3 reads CASSYSSRYGYTF. In nucleotides, the CDR3 is TGTGCCAGCAGTTACTCTTCCCGCTATGGCTACACCTTC.

The chain carries TRBV2 and TRBJ1-2; TRBD1 matches at 7 bases. The CDR3 has 16 amino acids. With 5 bases clipped from V and 0 bases from J, the junction kept 9 bases outside the gene matches. Germline lookup yields CDR1 SNHLY and CDR2 FYNNEI. This CDR3 reads CASSRGQTTTNYGYTF. DNA of the CDR3: TGTGCCAGCAGTAGGGGACAGACAACCACTAACTATGGCTACACCTTC.

V and J are TRBV15 and TRBJ2-7; D gene ambiguous. V lost 1 base to trimming and J lost 6 bases, with 4 bases between them. Per the germline V gene, CDR1 is LNHNV and CDR2 is YYDKDF (reference sequence). This CDR3 is built from 11 residues. The CDR3 DNA reads as TGTGCCACCAGCAGAGTACCCGAGCAGTACTTC. Translating it yields CATSRVPEQYF.

The genes are TRBV4-1 and TRBJ1-5, with TRBD1 identical over 9 bases. Germline loops: CDR1 MGHRA, CDR2 YSYEKL. Trimming took 0 bases from V and 0 from J; bases not matched to a gene: 12. The CDR3 consists of 20 residues. In DNA form, the CDR3 reads TGCGCCAGCAGCCAAGATCTTGGGGACAGGGCCGTATATAGCAATCAGCCCCAGCATTTT. It codes for CASSQDLGDRAVYSNQPQHF.

In its sample, this clone was seen once. The V call is TRBV7-8, the J call TRBJ1-4; 9 bases agree with TRBD1. Germline V gene sequence: CDR1 SGHVS, CDR2 FQNEAQ. CDR3 length: 15 residues. V dropped 1 base and J dropped 8; count of bases not matched to a gene: 5. The CDR3 nucleotides read TGTGCCAGCAGCTTAGGTGGGACAGGGCGAGAAAAACTGTTTTTT. Translated: CASSLGGTGREKLFF.

This chain joins TRBV6-1 and TRBJ1-2; the match to TRBD1 covers 7 bases. This CDR3 spans 15 amino acids. Germline values: CDR1 MNHNS, CDR2 SASEGT. Trimming at V came to 1 base and at J to 2 bases, leaving 4 bases not matched to a gene. This chain's CDR3 is CASSEGQGQNYGYTF. CDR3 in DNA: TGTGCCAGCAGTGAAGGTCAGGGACAGAACTATGGCTACACCTTC.

The J gene is TRBJ2-7, the V gene TRBV20-1, with TRBD1 as a possible D gene (5 bases). The CDR3 length is 11 residues. The V gene lost 4 bases and the J gene lost 3 bases, with 7 bases spanning the gap. Germline V CDR1 and CDR2: DFQATT, SNEGSKA (reference sequence). CDR3 coding DNA: TGCAGTGCTACACAGGACTACGAGCAGTACTTC. It yields the protein CSATQDYEQYF.

This clone was detected a few times. This chain links TRBV7-3 with TRBJ2-7; D not certain. Germline CDR1 reads SGHTA; CDR2 reads FQGTGA. The CDR3 is 13 residues long. V dropped 5 bases and J dropped 4 bases, with 12 bases sitting between them. CDR3 nucleotides: TGTGCCAGCAGCCTCGGCAGTCGTTACGAGCAGTACTTC. Protein sequence: CASSLGSRYEQYF.

The J gene is TRBJ1-5, the V gene TRBV29-1; D is unresolved. V lost 6 bases and J lost 2, with 17 bases in between. The CDR3 is made up of 15 amino acids. Germline CDR1 and CDR2: SQVTM and ANQGSEA. CDR3 in amino acids: CSVADGVLGNQPQHF. DNA for the CDR3: TGCAGCGTAGCAGACGGGGTTTTAGGCAATCAGCCCCAGCATTTT.

The V and J genes are TRBV6-5 and TRBJ1-3, with a weak D call TRBD1 (5 bases). This CDR3 region has 16 residues. V lost 2 bases, J lost 2 bases, and 13 bases lay in between. The germline V gene has CDR1 MNHEY and CDR2 SVGAGI. CDR3 sequence: CASSYGSGRTGNTIYF. CDR3 DNA: TGTGCCAGCAGTTACGGCTCAGGGAGGACTGGAAACACCATATATTTT.

V gene TRBV12-3 or TRBV12-4 combines with J gene TRBJ2-1; 8 bases align to TRBD2. This CDR3 spans 12 amino acids. After removal of 6 bases from V and 9 bases from J, the junction contained 4 bases not matched to a gene. CDR3 region: CASRGLVFEQFF. The CDR3 DNA reads as TGTGCCAGCAGGGGACTAGTATTTGAGCAGTTCTTC.

The chain employs TRBV9 and TRBJ1-2; D is ambiguous. V lost 0 bases and J 0 bases, leaving 9 bases between the germline ends. The germline gives CDR1 SGDLS, CDR2 YYNGEE. The CDR3 runs to 15 residues. CDR3: CASSVAGNSNYGYTF. The CDR3 nucleotides read TGTGCCAGCAGCGTAGCCGGAAATTCTAACTATGGCTACACCTTC. Together with reference TRBV9 and TRBJ1-2, the CDR3 gives the full variable domain: DSGVTQTPKHLITATGQRVTLRCSPRSGDLSVYWYQQSLDQGLQFLIQYYNGEERAKGNILERFSAQQFPDLHSELNLSSLELGDSALYFCASSVAGNSNYGYTFGSGTRLTVV.